A selection of T cell receptor beta chains follows, all from one sample in a study of shared clonotypes between healthy human individuals. TCRdb's copy holds only in-frame clones and misses some; the assay was immunoSEQ multiplex PCR. The sample gives nearly 2 million clones, about 95% of which show up once; 0.95% to 1.5% is in the top ten. The sequenced sample was naive CD8+ T cells sorted from blood. The receptors here all came from a man aged 18 to 29 in good health. CDR3s include the opening cysteine and the closing phenylalanine or tryptophan. The D gene is left open where the match is weak. Part of the rows lack a size; the others show once, few, many or a class for expanded clones.

j_call | clone_size | d_call | v_call | cdr3_aa | cdr3_nt
TRBJ1-3 | - | - | TRBV4-1 | CASSQVIGAGNTIYF | TGCGCCAGCAGCCAAGTTATAGGGGCTGGAAACACCATATATTTT
TRBJ2-1 | - | - | TRBV6-5 | CASNSRGSYNEQFF | TGTGCCAGCAACAGTCGGGGTTCCTACAATGAGCAGTTCTTC
TRBJ2-7 | once | - | TRBV9 | CASSVSGDGYEQYF | TGTGCCAGCAGCGTATCAGGGGATGGCTACGAGCAGTACTTC
TRBJ2-3 | - | - | TRBV10-1 | CASSESGSNTDTQYF | TGCGCCAGCAGTGAGTCAGGGTCCAACACAGATACGCAGTATTTT
TRBJ2-3 | - | - | TRBV4-1 | CASSQVEADTQYF | TGCGCCAGCAGCCAAGTGGAGGCTGATACGCAGTATTTT
TRBJ2-7 | once | - | TRBV6-1 | CASSGPGPYEQYF | TGTGCCAGCAGTGGTCCGGGGCCCTACGAGCAGTACTTC
TRBJ2-2 | once | TRBD1 | TRBV7-9 | CASSFTGGVGAGELFF | TGTGCCAGCAGCTTTACAGGGGGCGTTGGAGCCGGGGAGCTGTTTTTT
TRBJ1-1 | - | - | TRBV15 | CATSRVREGNTEAFF | TGTGCCACCAGCAGAGTGCGGGAGGGGAACACTGAAGCTTTCTTT
TRBJ1-6 | - | - | TRBV27 | CASSSPAHLESSYNSPLHF | TGTGCCAGCAGCTCCCCCGCACATCTTGAGAGCTCCTATAATTCACCCCTCCACTTT
TRBJ2-7 | - | - | TRBV27 | CASSPSAGGISYEQYF | TGTGCCAGCAGCCCCTCGGCGGGCGGAATTTCCTACGAGCAGTACTTC